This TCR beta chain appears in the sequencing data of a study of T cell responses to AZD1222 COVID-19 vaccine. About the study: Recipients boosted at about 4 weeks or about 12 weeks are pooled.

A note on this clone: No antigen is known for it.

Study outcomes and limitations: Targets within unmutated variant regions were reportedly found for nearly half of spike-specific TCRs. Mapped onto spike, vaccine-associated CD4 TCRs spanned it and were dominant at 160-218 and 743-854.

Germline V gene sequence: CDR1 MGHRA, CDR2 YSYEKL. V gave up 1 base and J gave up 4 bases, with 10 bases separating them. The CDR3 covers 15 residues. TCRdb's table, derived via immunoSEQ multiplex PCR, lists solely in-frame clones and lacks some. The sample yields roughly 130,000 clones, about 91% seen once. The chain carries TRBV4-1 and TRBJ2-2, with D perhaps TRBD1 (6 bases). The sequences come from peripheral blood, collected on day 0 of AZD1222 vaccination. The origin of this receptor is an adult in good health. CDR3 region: CASSQGTVLTGELFF. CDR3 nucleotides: TGCGCCAGCAGCCAAGGGACAGTTCTCACCGGGGAGCTGTTTTTT.